This T cell receptor (beta chain) was sequenced in a study of T cells in Graves' hyperthyroidism and ophthalmopathy. CDR3 length equals 16 residues. The germline gives CDR1 MDHEN, CDR2 SYDVKM. V shed 4 bases and J shed 3 bases, with 19 bases lying between them. This clonotype was seen many times. There were TCR beta CDR3 regions amplified from RNA transcripts. In the first-round RT-PCR of the TCR CDR3, the HTBI primer set was used. MiXCR, run by TCRdb on the multiplex PCR reads, gives a single entry per CDR3 protein. The sample has some 550,000 distinct CDR3 sequences, roughly 20% seen once. More than 9.5 ml fresh peripheral blood yielded the PBMCs.

This TCR came from a man younger than 35 with Graves' hyperthyroidism. Sequenced material: blood. This chain joins TRBV28 and TRBJ2-7; TRBD2 is a possible D gene (7 bases). CDR3 loop: CASSSTGGVILYEQYF. The CDR3 region has the DNA TGTGCCAGCAGTTCCACGGGGGGCGTTATCCTCTACGAGCAGTACTTC. Drawing the rest from reference TRBV28 and TRBJ2-7, the complete variable domain is DVKVTQSSRYLVKRTGEKVFLECVQDMDHENMFWYRQDPGLGLRLIYFSYDVKMKEKGDIPEGYSVSREKKERFSLILESASTNQTSMYLCASSSTGGVILYEQYFGPGTRLTVT.